The 5 T cell receptor beta chains reported below all come from one sample, sequenced in a study of lymphopenia after photon versus proton radiotherapy. TCRdb's copy holds only in-frame clones and misses some; the assay was immunoSEQ multiplex PCR. The profile shows about 160,000 clones, 88% of them singletons. Sequences were derived from peripheral blood, sampled from a patient treated with photon-based radiotherapy. These TCRs come from a man aged 45 to 65 with gastric cancer.

V and J are TRBV12-5 and TRBJ1-3; D is undetermined. This CDR3 has 16 amino acids. Trimming shortened V by 5 bases and J by 4 bases, and 18 bases separated the two germline ends. Germline CDR1 reads LGHNT; CDR2 reads FRNRAP. DNA of the CDR3: TGTGCTAGTGGTGCCCTCTCTCCGGGGTACGGAAACACCATATATTTT. The encoded protein is CASGALSPGYGNTIYF.

This clone was observed once. The J gene is TRBJ2-7, the V gene TRBV30; 10 bases match TRBD2. There are 15 residues in the CDR3. The trim removed 2 bases at V and 4 bases at J, leaving 8 bases unmatched. Germline assignment: CDR1 GTSNPN and CDR2 SVGIG (reference sequence). DNA for the CDR3: TGTGCCTGGAGTCCATGGGGACTAGCGCAGTACGAGCAGTACTTC. It codes for CAWSPWGLAQYEQYF.

The chain links TRBV4-3 to TRBJ2-5; TRBD1 might be the D (6 bases). From germline, CDR1 is LGHNA and CDR2 YSLEER. V was shortened by 0 bases and J by 6 bases, with 14 bases between the two germline ends. CDR3 length: 15 amino acids. The CDR3 nucleotides are TGCGCCAGCAGCCAAGATAGGGGGATGACGAAGACCCAGTACTTC. Translating gives CASSQDRGMTKTQYF.

The CDR3 protein is CASSLDQPSYNEQFF. CDR3 coding DNA: TGCGCCAGCAGCTTGGACCAGCCTTCCTACAATGAGCAGTTCTTC. This chain uses TRBV5-1 with TRBJ2-1; the D is unclear. Germline V gene data show CDR1 as SGHRS and CDR2 as YFSETQ. The CDR3 is 15 amino acids. The V end was cut by 0 bases, the J end by 1 base, with 8 bases between.

The V gene is TRBV5-8, the J gene TRBJ1-4, with 8 bases that match TRBD1. J was trimmed by 0 bases and V by 4 bases; bases with no gene match: 5. CDR1 SGHTS and CDR2 YDEGEE come from the germline V gene. The CDR3 extends over 16 amino acids. CDR3 amino acids: CASSPGQGPTNEKLFF. The CDR3 DNA reads as TGTGCCAGCAGCCCCGGACAGGGACCAACTAATGAAAAACTGTTTTTT.